This T cell receptor (beta chain) was observed in a study of T cell changes during pregnancy in multiple sclerosis. Clones were read by immunoSEQ multiplex PCR, and TCRdb kept only the in-frame ones, dropping some. The data contain 90,000 to 150,000 clones, around 93% of them singletons. This CDR3 has 16 residues. V was shortened by 4 bases and J by 1 base, with 16 bases between the two germline ends. CDR1 and CDR2 (germline): ENHRY, SYGVKD. This chain connects TRBV10-3 to TRBJ1-1, with a weak D call TRBD1 (6 bases). The receptor was isolated from a female donor with multiple sclerosis, enrolled in a pregnancy study. The sequencing used peripheral blood, collected before pregnancy. The CDR3 here is CAISGGGGQGNTEAFF. As DNA, the CDR3 is TGTGCCATCAGTGGGGGCGGGGGGCAGGGGAACACTGAAGCTTTCTTT.